What follows is one T cell receptor (beta chain) and its context. The CDR3 consists of 13 residues. CDR1 and CDR2 from the germline V gene are MDHEN and SYDVKM. Trimming at V came to 8 bases and at J to 4 bases, leaving 6 bases not matched to a gene. The sequenced template was cDNA made from the entire isolated RNA. TCRdb's copy holds only in-frame clones and misses some; the assay was immunoSEQ multiplex PCR. This table has almost 350,000 clones, under 8.5% appearing once. The entry originates in a study of beta chain features in type 1 diabetes. The sequence was obtained from a woman aged 18-29 years in good health. Specimen: central memory CD4+ T cells from blood. The J gene is TRBJ1-2, the V gene TRBV28, with TRBD1 identical over 8 bases. This CDR3 reads CASRQGNIYGYTF. CDR3 coding DNA: TGTGCCAGCCGACAGGGGAACATCTATGGCTACACCTTC.